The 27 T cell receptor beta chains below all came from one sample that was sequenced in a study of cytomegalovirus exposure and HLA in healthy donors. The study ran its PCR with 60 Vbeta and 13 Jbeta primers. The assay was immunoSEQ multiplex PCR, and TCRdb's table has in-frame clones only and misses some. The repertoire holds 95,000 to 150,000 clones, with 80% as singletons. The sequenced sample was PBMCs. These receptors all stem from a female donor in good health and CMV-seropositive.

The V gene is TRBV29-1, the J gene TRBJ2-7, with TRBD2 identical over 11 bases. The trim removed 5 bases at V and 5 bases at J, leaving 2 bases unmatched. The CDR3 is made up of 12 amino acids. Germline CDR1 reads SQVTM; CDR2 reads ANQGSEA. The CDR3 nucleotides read TGCAGCGTTATACTAGCGGGGGACGAGCAGTACTTC. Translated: CSVILAGDEQYF.

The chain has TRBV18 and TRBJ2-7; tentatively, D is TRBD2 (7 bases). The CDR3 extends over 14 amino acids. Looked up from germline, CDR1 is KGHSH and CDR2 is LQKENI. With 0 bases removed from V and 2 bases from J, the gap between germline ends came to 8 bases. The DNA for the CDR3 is TGTGCCAGCTCACCACCGGGGGGGCCCTACGAGCAGTACTTC. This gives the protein CASSPPGGPYEQYF.

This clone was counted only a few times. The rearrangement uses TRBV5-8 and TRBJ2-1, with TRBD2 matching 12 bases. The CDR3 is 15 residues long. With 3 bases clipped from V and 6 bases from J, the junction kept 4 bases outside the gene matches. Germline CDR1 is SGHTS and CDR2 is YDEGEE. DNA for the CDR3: TGTGCCAGCAGCTCGCTAGCGGGGGGGCGCAATGAGCAGTTCTTC. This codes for CASSSLAGGRNEQFF.

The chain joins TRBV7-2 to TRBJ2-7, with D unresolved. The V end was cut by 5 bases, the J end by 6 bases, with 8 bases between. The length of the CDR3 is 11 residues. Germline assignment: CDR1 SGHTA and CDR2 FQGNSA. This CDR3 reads CASSVELEQYF. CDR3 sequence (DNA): TGTGCCAGCAGCGTCGAACTCGAGCAGTACTTC. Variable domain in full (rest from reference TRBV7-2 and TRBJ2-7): GAGVSQSPSNKVTEKGKDVELRCDPISGHTALYWYRQSLGQGLEFLIYFQGNSAPDKSGLPSDRFSAERTGGSVSTLTIQRTQQEDSAVYLCASSVELEQYFGPGTRLTVT.

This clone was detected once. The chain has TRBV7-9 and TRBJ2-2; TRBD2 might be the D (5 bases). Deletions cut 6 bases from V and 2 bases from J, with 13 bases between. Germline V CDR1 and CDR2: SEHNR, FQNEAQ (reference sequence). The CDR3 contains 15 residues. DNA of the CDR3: TGTGCCAGCAGGGCGTCGGAGGTAAACACCGGGGAGCTGTTTTTT. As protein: CASRASEVNTGELFF.

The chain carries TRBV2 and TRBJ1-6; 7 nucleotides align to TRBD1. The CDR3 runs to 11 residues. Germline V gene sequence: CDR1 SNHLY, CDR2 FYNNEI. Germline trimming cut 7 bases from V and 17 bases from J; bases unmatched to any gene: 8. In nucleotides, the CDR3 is TGTGCCAGCATCGACAGGGTTAAGGTCCACTTT. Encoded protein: CASIDRVKVHF.

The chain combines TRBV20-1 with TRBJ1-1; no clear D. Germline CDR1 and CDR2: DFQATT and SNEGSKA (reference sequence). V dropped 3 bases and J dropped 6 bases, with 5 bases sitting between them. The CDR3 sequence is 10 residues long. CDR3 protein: CSASTAEAFF. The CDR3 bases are TGCAGTGCTAGCACGGCTGAAGCTTTCTTT.

The CDR3 bases are TGTGCCAGTAGTTCTCACAGGGGGAGCCAAGAGACCCAGTACTTC. It specifies CASSSHRGSQETQYF. The chain has TRBV19 and TRBJ2-5; 8 bases align to TRBD1. This CDR3 has 15 amino acids. V was clipped by 5 bases and J by 1 base; unmatched bases: 6. Per the germline V gene, CDR1 is LNHDA and CDR2 is SQIVND (reference sequence).

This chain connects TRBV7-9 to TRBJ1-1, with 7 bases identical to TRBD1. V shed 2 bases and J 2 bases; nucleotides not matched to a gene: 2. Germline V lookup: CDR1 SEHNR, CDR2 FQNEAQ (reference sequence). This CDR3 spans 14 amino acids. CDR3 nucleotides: TGTGCCAGCAGCTTAACAGGGGCCAACACTGAAGCTTTCTTT. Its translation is CASSLTGANTEAFF.

The CDR3 DNA reads TGCGCCAGCACTTCCTCCTACCGGGACAGGCGCACCGGGGAGCTGTTTTTT. It specifies CASTSSYRDRRTGELFF. The chain has TRBV5-1 and TRBJ2-2, with 8 nucleotides matching TRBD1. The CDR3 sequence is 17 residues long. J lost 4 bases, V lost 6 bases, and 14 bases had no gene match. CDR1 and CDR2 from the germline V gene are SGHRS and YFSETQ.

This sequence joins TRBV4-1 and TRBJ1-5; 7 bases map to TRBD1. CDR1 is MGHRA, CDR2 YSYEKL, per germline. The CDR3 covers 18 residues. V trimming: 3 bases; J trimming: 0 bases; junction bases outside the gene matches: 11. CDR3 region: CASSQGSGTAYSNQPQHF. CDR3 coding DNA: TGCGCCAGCAGCCAGGGATCCGGGACAGCCTATAGCAATCAGCCCCAGCATTTT.

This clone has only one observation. In DNA form, the CDR3 reads TGTGCCAGCAGCTCGGGACTAGCGGGGCTTGAGGGCCAGTACTTC. This translates into CASSSGLAGLEGQYF. The chain combines TRBV11-2 with TRBJ2-5; 13 nucleotides line up with TRBD2. Per germline, CDR1 SGHAT and CDR2 FQNNGV. The CDR3 consists of 15 residues. J gave up 10 bases and V 4 bases, and 9 bases lay outside the gene matches.

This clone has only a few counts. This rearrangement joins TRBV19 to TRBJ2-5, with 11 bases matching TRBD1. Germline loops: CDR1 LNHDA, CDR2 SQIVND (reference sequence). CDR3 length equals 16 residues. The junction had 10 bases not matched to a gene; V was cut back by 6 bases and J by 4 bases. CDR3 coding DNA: TGTGCCAGTAGACCTCGAACCGGGACAGGGGGAGAGACCCAGTACTTC. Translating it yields CASRPRTGTGGETQYF.

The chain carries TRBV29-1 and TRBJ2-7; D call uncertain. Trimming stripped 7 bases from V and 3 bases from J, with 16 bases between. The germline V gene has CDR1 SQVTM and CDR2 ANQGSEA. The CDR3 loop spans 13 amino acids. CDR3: CSGSTSTDYEQYF. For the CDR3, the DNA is TGCAGCGGTTCGACTTCCACCGACTACGAGCAGTACTTC.

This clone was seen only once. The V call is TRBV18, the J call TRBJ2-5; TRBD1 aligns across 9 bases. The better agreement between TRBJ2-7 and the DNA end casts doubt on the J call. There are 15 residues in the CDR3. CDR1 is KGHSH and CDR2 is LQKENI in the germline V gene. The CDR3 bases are TGTGCCAGCTCACCGGGGACAGGGACTAACTACGAGCAGTACTTC. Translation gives CASSPGTGTNYEQYF.

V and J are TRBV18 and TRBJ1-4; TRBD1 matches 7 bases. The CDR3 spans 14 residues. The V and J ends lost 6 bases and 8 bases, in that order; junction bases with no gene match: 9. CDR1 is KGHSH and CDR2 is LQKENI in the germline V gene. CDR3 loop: CASSKQGLGEKLFF. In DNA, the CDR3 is TGTGCCAGCTCGAAACAGGGGTTAGGCGAAAAACTGTTTTTT.

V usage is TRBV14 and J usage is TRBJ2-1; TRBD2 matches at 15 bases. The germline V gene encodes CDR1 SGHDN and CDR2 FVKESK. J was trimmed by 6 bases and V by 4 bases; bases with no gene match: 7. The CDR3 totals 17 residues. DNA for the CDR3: TGTGCCAGCAGCCCCGGACTAGCGGGGGGGCTGGGCAATGAGCAGTTCTTC. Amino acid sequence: CASSPGLAGGLGNEQFF.

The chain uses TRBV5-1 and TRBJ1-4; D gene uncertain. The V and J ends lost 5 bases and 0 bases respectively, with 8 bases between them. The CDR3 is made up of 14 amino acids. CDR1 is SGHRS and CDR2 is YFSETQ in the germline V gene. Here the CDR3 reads CASRRESTNEKLFF. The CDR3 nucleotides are TGCGCCAGCAGAAGGGAGTCAACTAATGAAAAACTGTTTTTT.

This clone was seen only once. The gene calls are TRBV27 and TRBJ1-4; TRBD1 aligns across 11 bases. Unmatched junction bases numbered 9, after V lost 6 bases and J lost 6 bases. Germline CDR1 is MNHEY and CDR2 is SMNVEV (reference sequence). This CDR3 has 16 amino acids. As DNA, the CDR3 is TGTGCCAGCAGCATAGGACAGGGGGCGCATCATGAAAAACTGTTTTTT. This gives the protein CASSIGQGAHHEKLFF.

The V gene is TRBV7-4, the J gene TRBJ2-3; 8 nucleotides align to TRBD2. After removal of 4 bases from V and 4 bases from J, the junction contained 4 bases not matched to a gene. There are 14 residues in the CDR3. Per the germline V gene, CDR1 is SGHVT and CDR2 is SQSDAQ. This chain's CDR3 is CASSSGGDPDTQYF. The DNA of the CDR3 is TGTGCCAGCAGCTCGGGAGGGGATCCAGATACGCAGTATTTT.

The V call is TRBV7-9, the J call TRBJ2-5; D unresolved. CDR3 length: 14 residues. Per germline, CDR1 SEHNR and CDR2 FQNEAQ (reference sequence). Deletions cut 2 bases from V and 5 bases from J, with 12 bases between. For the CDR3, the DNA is TGTGCCAGCAGCTTAAGCCTGTCACTGGAGACCCAGTACTTC. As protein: CASSLSLSLETQYF. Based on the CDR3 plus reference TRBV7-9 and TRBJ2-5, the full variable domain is DTGVSQNPRHKITKRGQNVTFRCDPISEHNRLYWYRQTLGQGPEFLTYFQNEAQLEKSRLLSDRFSAERPKGSFSTLEIQRTEQGDSAMYLCASSLSLSLETQYFGPGTRLLVL.

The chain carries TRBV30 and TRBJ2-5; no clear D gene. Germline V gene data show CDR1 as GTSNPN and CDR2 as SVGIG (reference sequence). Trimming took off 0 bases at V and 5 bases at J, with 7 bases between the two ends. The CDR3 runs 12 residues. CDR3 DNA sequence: TGTGCCTGGAGTGTCGCCCAGGAGACCCAGTACTTC. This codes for CAWSVAQETQYF.

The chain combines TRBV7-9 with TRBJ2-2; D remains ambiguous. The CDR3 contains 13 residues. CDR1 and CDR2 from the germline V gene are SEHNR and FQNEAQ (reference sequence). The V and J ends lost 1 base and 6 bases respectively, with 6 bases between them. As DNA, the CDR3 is TGTGCCAGCAGCTTAGTTTCGGCCGGGGAGCTGTTTTTT. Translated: CASSLVSAGELFF.

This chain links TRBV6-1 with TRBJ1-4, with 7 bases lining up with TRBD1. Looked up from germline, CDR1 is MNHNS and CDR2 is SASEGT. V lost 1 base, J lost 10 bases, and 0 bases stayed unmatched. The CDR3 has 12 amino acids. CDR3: CASSEDRGKLFF. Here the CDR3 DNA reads TGTGCCAGCAGTGAAGACAGGGGAAAACTGTTTTTT.

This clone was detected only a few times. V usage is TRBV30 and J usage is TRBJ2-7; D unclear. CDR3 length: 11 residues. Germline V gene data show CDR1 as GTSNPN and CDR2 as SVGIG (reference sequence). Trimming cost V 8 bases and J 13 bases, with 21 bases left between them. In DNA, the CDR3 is TGTGCCGGCCAGAGGCAGAGCGCATTCTACTTC. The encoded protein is CAGQRQSAFYF.

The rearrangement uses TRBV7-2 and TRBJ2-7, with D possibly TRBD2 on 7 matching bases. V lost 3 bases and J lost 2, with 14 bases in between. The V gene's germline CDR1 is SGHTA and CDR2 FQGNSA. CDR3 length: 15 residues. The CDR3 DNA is TGTGCCAGCAGCTTGGGGGGGCCCCCAACCTACGAGCAGTACTTC. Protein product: CASSLGGPPTYEQYF.

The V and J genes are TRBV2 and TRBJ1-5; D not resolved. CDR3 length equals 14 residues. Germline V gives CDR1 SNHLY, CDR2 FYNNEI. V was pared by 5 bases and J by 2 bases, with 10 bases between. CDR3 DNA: TGTGCCAGCAGTTCTAGAGGCGGCAATCAGCCCCAGCATTTT. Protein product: CASSSRGGNQPQHF.